This paragraph reports one T cell receptor beta chain. As originally analysed: It was from reference gene primer amplification that nucleated cell counts were estimated. TCRdb keeps only in-frame clones here, not all; method: immunoSEQ multiplex PCR. Clonal size and the V and J genes are those of that table, whereas D and trimming came from the DNA. This sample has around 300,000 clones; roughly nine tenths occur once, and the top ten carry approximately 2.2%. The data were taken from a study of blood T cell repertoires in COVID-19. Study details: The origin of the acute and convalescent COVID-19 samples was the United States, Italy and Spain. Nucleic acid was either cDNA or gDNA, and it came from T cells, B-cell-depleted T cells, or PBMCs.

The V gene end was trimmed by 10 bases and the J gene end by 3 bases; junction bases not matched to a gene: 15. CDR1 is KGHDR and CDR2 is SFDVKD in the germline V gene. The CDR3 runs 17 residues. The sample comprised peripheral blood. This clonotype originated in a man aged 45 to 65 with acute or convalescent COVID-19. This chain links TRBV24-1 with TRBJ2-2; TRBD2 matches 8 bases. CDR3 sequence (DNA): TGTGCCACGTCAAATGGGCCCGGGGGGGCATACACCGGGGAGCTGTTTTTT. It codes for CATSNGPGGAYTGELFF.